This T cell receptor (beta chain) stems from a study of blood T cell repertoires in COVID-19. Study-level background: Acute and convalescent COVID-19 specimens originated in the United States, Italy and Spain. PBMCs, B-cell-depleted T cells, or T cells were the source of the cDNA or gDNA that made up the material.

How the authors handled the data: By means of reference gene primer amplification, nucleated cell counts were estimated. Here immunoSEQ multiplex PCR was the method, and the copy in TCRdb shows in-frame clones only, minus some. V and J calls and clone size come straight from that table; D and trimming were deduced from the DNA. The sample yields some 45,000 clones, roughly 88% seen once. V lost 1 base to trimming and J lost 1 base, with 10 bases between them. The CDR3 contains 15 residues. Per germline, CDR1 SGHTA and CDR2 FQGNSA. The rearrangement links TRBV7-2 to TRBJ1-2; D is possibly TRBD1 (6 bases). The sequenced material came from peripheral blood. This sequence was found in a human donor in a cohort sampled during active COVID-19. CDR3 sequence: CASSLEGGSNYGYTF. CDR3 DNA sequence: TGTGCCAGCAGCTTAGAAGGGGGTAGTAACTATGGCTACACCTTC.